This entry lists 21 T cell receptor beta chains sequenced from one sample in a study of T cell responses to AZD1222 COVID-19 vaccine. TCRdb keeps only in-frame clones here, not all; method: immunoSEQ multiplex PCR. The sample lists about 150,000 clones, roughly nine tenths occurring once. The input for sequencing was peripheral blood, taken on day 0 of AZD1222 vaccination. The origin of the receptors is an adult in good health.

In nucleotides, the CDR3 is TGCGCCAGCAGCTTGGGAACGGTAGGGCACGCGTCCTACGAGCAGTACTTC. This encodes CASSLGTVGHASYEQYF. The rearrangement uses TRBV5-1 and TRBJ2-7; D ambiguous. This CDR3 region has 17 residues. Germline CDR1 is SGHRS and CDR2 is YFSETQ. V was pared by 0 bases and J by 1 base, with 17 bases between.

This sequence joins TRBV5-1 and TRBJ2-7, with TRBD1 matching 9 bases. CDR3 length: 15 residues. Germline assignment: CDR1 SGHRS and CDR2 YFSETQ. V shed 0 bases, J shed 7 bases, and the junction held 8 bases outside the gene matches. The CDR3 region is CASSLGDRDIGEQYF. For the CDR3, the DNA is TGCGCCAGCAGCTTGGGGGACAGGGATATTGGGGAGCAGTACTTC. Looking up the rest from reference TRBV5-1 and TRBJ2-7 gives the full variable domain: KAGVTQTPRYLIKTRGQQVTLSCSPISGHRSVSWYQQTPGQGLQFLFEYFSETQRNKGNFPGRFSGRQFSNSRSEMNVSTLELGDSALYLCASSLGDRDIGEQYFGPGTRLTVT.

The CDR3 loop is CAYKGRVRDEQYF. CDR3 nucleotide sequence: TGTGCCTATAAGGGGAGGGTTCGGGACGAGCAGTACTTC. V usage is TRBV21-1 and J usage is TRBJ2-7; TRBD2, the table's D call, was not compared with the DNA. TRBV21-1 is noted as a pseudogene. The CDR3 extends over 13 amino acids.

This chain joins TRBV4-3 and TRBJ1-2; D is perhaps TRBD1 (5 bases). In germline, CDR1 is LGHNA, CDR2 YSLEER. CDR3 length: 18 residues. V dropped 7 bases and J dropped 0 bases, with 24 bases sitting between them. CDR3 sequence (DNA): TGCGCCAGCAACCGAGACTGGGACTGGGATCTATCTAACTATGGCTACACCTTC. As protein: CASNRDWDWDLSNYGYTF.

The chain links TRBV9 to TRBJ2-3; D remains unclear. The CDR3 consists of 14 residues. V lost 0 bases and J 7 bases, leaving 12 bases between the germline ends. Per germline, CDR1 SGDLS and CDR2 YYNGEE. In DNA, the CDR3 is TGTGCCAGCAGCGTAGATCTTCCCGGGCATACGCAGTATTTT. It codes for CASSVDLPGHTQYF.

The chain is built from TRBV3-1 (or the pseudogene TRBV3-2) and TRBJ1-6; D ambiguous. Germline V gene data show CDR1 as LGHDT and CDR2 as YNNKEL (reference sequence). Trimming cost V 0 bases and J 6 bases, with 12 bases left between them. The CDR3 runs 16 residues. CDR3 loop: CASSQETRFGNSPLHF. In DNA form, the CDR3 reads TGTGCCAGCAGCCAAGAGACGCGTTTTGGTAATTCACCCCTCCACTTT.

J is TRBJ2-3 and V is TRBV7-2, with a weak D call TRBD2 (6 bases). Germline lookup yields CDR1 SGHTA and CDR2 FQGNSA. The CDR3 consists of 15 residues. Trimming shortened V by 1 base and J by 3 bases, and 11 bases separated the two germline ends. The CDR3, as DNA: TGTGCCAGCAGCTTAGGGACTATGGTTACAGATACGCAGTATTTT. Protein product: CASSLGTMVTDTQYF.

Note on this clone: Other DNA variants within this sample encode the same CDR3. This chain connects TRBV5-4 to TRBJ1-6; D not certain. Germline V lookup: CDR1 SGHNT, CDR2 YYREEE (reference sequence). This CDR3 contains 16 residues. Trimming removed 0 bases from V and 0 bases from J, with 7 bases in between. CDR3 in amino acids: CASSLDLSSYNSPLHF. As DNA, the CDR3 is TGTGCCAGCAGCTTGGACCTCAGCTCCTATAATTCACCCCTCCACTTT.

This clone was observed a single time. The chain has TRBV5-1 and TRBJ2-1, with 8 bases fitting TRBD2. CDR1 and CDR2 (germline): SGHRS, YFSETQ. This CDR3 is built from 14 residues. The ends lost 4 bases at V and 6 bases at J; junction bases unmatched: 6. The CDR3 DNA reads TGCGCCAGCAGCATCGCGGGGGGTGCCAATGAGCAGTTCTTC. It is translated as CASSIAGGANEQFF.

The chain joins TRBV7-9 to TRBJ1-1; D not resolved. Germline V CDR1 and CDR2: SEHNR, FQNEAQ (reference sequence). This CDR3 spans 15 amino acids. With 2 bases removed from V and 1 base from J, the gap between germline ends came to 11 bases. CDR3 residues: CASSLIAAPNTEAFF. DNA for the CDR3: TGTGCCAGCAGCTTAATAGCAGCCCCGAACACTGAAGCTTTCTTT.

The chain joins TRBV5-1 to TRBJ1-1; tentatively, D is TRBD1 (6 bases). CDR1 is SGHRS and CDR2 is YFSETQ in the germline V gene. The V and J ends lost 3 bases and 11 bases respectively, with 14 bases between them. CDR3 length equals 12 residues. The CDR3 DNA sequence: TGCGCCAGCAGCTGGCAGGGGATGGAGGCTTTCTTT. Its translation is CASSWQGMEAFF. Full variable domain (outside the CDR3, taken from reference TRBV5-1 and TRBJ1-1): KAGVTQTPRYLIKTRGQQVTLSCSPISGHRSVSWYQQTPGQGLQFLFEYFSETQRNKGNFPGRFSGRQFSNSRSEMNVSTLELGDSALYLCASSWQGMEAFFGQGTRLTVV.

The chain couples TRBV18 to TRBJ2-2; the match to TRBD1 covers 12 bases. The CDR3 has 15 amino acids. The J segment lost 4 bases and the V segment lost 3 bases, leaving 0 bases of the junction unmatched. CDR1 KGHSH and CDR2 LQKENI come from the germline V gene. As DNA, the CDR3 is TGTGCCAGCTCACCGGGACAGGGGGCCACCGGGGAGCTGTTTTTT. Translated, it gives CASSPGQGATGELFF.

This chain joins TRBV7-3 and TRBJ2-3, with D possibly called TRBD1 or TRBD2 (5 bases each). The CDR3 spans 13 residues. The germline CDR1 and CDR2 sequences are SGHTA and FQGTGA. V lost 2 bases and J 4 bases, leaving 7 bases between the germline ends. The CDR3 coding sequence is TGTGCCAGCAGCTTAGTGGGACCAGATACGCAGTATTTT. As protein: CASSLVGPDTQYF.

V gene TRBV30 combines with J gene TRBJ2-3; 9 bases map to TRBD1. This CDR3 contains 13 residues. Germline assignment: CDR1 GTSNPN and CDR2 SVGIG (reference sequence). V dropped 8 bases and J dropped 5; count of bases not matched to a gene: 8. CDR3: CALRTGAGDTQYF. As DNA, the CDR3 is TGTGCCCTTAGGACAGGGGCAGGAGATACGCAGTATTTT.

V usage is TRBV29-1 and J usage is TRBJ1-1, with 12 bases fitting TRBD1. Germline loops: CDR1 SQVTM, CDR2 ANQGSEA. V trimming: 2 bases; J trimming: 2 bases; junction bases outside the gene matches: 9. This CDR3 has 17 residues. The CDR3 loop is CSVESMGTGGANTEAFF. For the CDR3, the DNA is TGCAGCGTTGAATCGATGGGGACAGGGGGCGCAAACACTGAAGCTTTCTTT.

This clone was seen just once. The chain couples TRBV6-5 to TRBJ1-1, with 10 bases that match TRBD1. V trimming: 2 bases; J trimming: 3 bases; junction bases outside the gene matches: 6. This CDR3 has 16 amino acids. Germline CDR1 and CDR2: MNHEY and SVGAGI. The CDR3 DNA is TGTGCCAGCAGTTACGGTCACGGGACAGGGGACACTGAAGCTTTCTTT. Protein product: CASSYGHGTGDTEAFF.

This rearrangement joins TRBV5-5 to TRBJ1-1, with D maybe TRBD1 (5 bases). The CDR3 covers 15 residues. CDR1 SGHKS and CDR2 YYEKEE come from the germline V gene (reference sequence). Trimming removed 7 bases at V and 6 bases at J, with 22 bases between. The CDR3 protein is CASGVTGGIFAEAFF. Here the CDR3 DNA reads TGTGCCAGCGGGGTGACCGGGGGAATTTTCGCTGAAGCTTTCTTT.

The gene calls are TRBV6-2 or TRBV6-3 and TRBJ2-1; D remains ambiguous. The germline gives CDR1 MNHEY, CDR2 SVGEGT. V was clipped by 4 bases and J by 4 bases, with 2 bases between them. The CDR3 sequence is 11 residues long. CDR3 sequence: CASSLYNEQFF. The DNA for the CDR3 is TGTGCCAGCAGTTTATACAATGAGCAGTTCTTC.

The chain carries TRBV11-1 and TRBJ1-2; a weak D match, TRBD1 (6 bases). Per germline, CDR1 SGHAT and CDR2 FQDESV (reference sequence). Trimming shortened V by 2 bases and J by 3 bases, and 10 bases separated the two germline ends. The CDR3 is 14 amino acids. CDR3 in amino acids: CASSLSTGHYGYTF. CDR3 DNA sequence: TGTGCCAGCAGCTTATCGACAGGACACTATGGCTACACCTTC.

This clone was recorded once. This chain uses TRBV28 with TRBJ2-7, with TRBD1 as a possible D gene (6 bases). The V end lost 3 bases, the J end lost 0 bases, and 21 bases lay between the germline ends. CDR1 and CDR2 from the germline V gene are MDHEN and SYDVKM. The CDR3 has 18 residues. The CDR3 region is CASSFNPREGGSSYEQYF. The DNA for the CDR3 is TGTGCCAGCAGTTTTAACCCTCGGGAAGGGGGAAGCTCCTACGAGCAGTACTTC. The full variable domain, completed using reference TRBV28 and TRBJ2-7, is DVKVTQSSRYLVKRTGEKVFLECVQDMDHENMFWYRQDPGLGLRLIYFSYDVKMKEKGDIPEGYSVSREKKERFSLILESASTNQTSMYLCASSFNPREGGSSYEQYFGPGTRLTVT.

This rearrangement joins TRBV7-8 to TRBJ2-2, with D perhaps matching TRBD2 (6 bases). This CDR3 region has 17 residues. Germline V CDR1 and CDR2: SGHVS, FQNEAQ. Trimming took off 1 base at V and 6 bases at J, with 18 bases between the two ends. The CDR3: CASSLEPAGTRAGELFF. The DNA of the CDR3 is TGTGCCAGCAGCTTAGAGCCTGCCGGGACTCGGGCCGGGGAGCTGTTTTTT.